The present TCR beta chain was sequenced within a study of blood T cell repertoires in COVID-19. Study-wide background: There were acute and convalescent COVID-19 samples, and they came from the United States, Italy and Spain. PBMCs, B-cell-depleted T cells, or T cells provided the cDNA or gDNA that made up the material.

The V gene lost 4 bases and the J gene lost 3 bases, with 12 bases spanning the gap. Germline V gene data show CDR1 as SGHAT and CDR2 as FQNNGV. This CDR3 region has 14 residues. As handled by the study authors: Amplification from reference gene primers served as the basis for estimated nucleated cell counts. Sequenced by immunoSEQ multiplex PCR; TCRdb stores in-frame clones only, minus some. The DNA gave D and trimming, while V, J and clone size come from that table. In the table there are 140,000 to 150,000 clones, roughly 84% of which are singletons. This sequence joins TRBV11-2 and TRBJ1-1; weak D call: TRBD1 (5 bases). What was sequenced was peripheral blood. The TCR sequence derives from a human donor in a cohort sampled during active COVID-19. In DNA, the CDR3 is TGTGCCAGCAGCTATAACCGGGGGGACACTGAAGCTTTCTTT. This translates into CASSYNRGDTEAFF.